This is a list of T cell receptor beta chains from one sample in a study of blood T cells in healthy people across ages. TCRdb processed the 5' RACE reads anew with MiXCR; each CDR3 protein has one entry. Here the sample spans over a million distinct CDR3 sequences, 35% to 45% being singletons. Sequenced input: blood. The receptors were gathered from a woman between 18 and 30 years old in good health. Each CDR3 is given with its conserved first and last residue. Each record gives: V gene, J gene, clone size, D gene, CDR3 protein, CDR3 DNA. D genes are given only for firm matches. Some rows mark clone size as missing; the rest say once, few, many or name a class of expanded clone.

v_gene: TRBV7-9
j_gene: TRBJ2-7
abundance: NA
d_gene: NA
CDR3aa: CASRRSGSWEQYF
CDR3nt: TGTGCCAGCAGGAGGTCCGGGAGCTGGGAGCAGTACTTC

v_gene: TRBV12-3/TRBV12-4
j_gene: TRBJ2-7
abundance: NA
d_gene: TRBD1
CDR3aa: CASTRPDRDNYEQYF
CDR3nt: TGTGCCAGCACCCGCCCGGACAGGGATAACTACGAGCAGTACTTC

v_gene: TRBV18
j_gene: TRBJ2-5
abundance: few
d_gene: NA
CDR3aa: CASSPRIMNTQETQYF
CDR3nt: TGTGCCAGCTCACCACGAATTATGAACACCCAAGAGACCCAGTACTTC

v_gene: TRBV2
j_gene: TRBJ2-1
abundance: NA
d_gene: NA
CDR3aa: CASSEVLDEQFF
CDR3nt: TGTGCCAGCAGTGAGGTACTCGATGAGCAGTTCTTC

v_gene: TRBV14
j_gene: TRBJ2-1
abundance: few
d_gene: NA
CDR3aa: CASSPFVGGEQFF
CDR3nt: TGTGCCAGCAGTCCCTTCGTAGGGGGTGAGCAGTTCTTC

v_gene: TRBV4-1
j_gene: TRBJ2-7
abundance: NA
d_gene: NA
CDR3aa: CASSQGHLGAGTSYEQYF
CDR3nt: TGCGCCAGCAGCCAAGGCCACCTCGGGGCCGGCACATCCTACGAGCAGTACTTC

v_gene: TRBV6-5
j_gene: TRBJ2-7
abundance: NA
d_gene: NA
CDR3aa: CASSSGGHTYEQYF
CDR3nt: TGTGCCAGCAGCTCGGGGGGACACACCTACGAGCAGTACTTC

v_gene: TRBV21-1
j_gene: TRBJ2-7
abundance: NA
d_gene: NA
CDR3aa: CASISSGTPSYEQYF
CDR3nt: TGTGCCAGCATAAGCTCCGGGACACCCTCCTACGAGCAGTACTTC

v_gene: TRBV24-1
j_gene: TRBJ2-1
abundance: NA
d_gene: NA
CDR3aa: CATSDPQSSYNEQFF
CDR3nt: TGTGCCACCAGTGATCCTCAGAGCTCCTACAATGAGCAGTTCTTC

v_gene: TRBV3-1
j_gene: TRBJ2-7
abundance: few
d_gene: TRBD2
CDR3aa: CASSQGAGGTYEQYF
CDR3nt: TGTGCCAGCAGCCAAGGTGCGGGAGGGACCTACGAGCAGTACTTC

v_gene: TRBV20-1
j_gene: TRBJ2-7
abundance: NA
d_gene: TRBD2
CDR3aa: CSARAGGTKGSYEQYF
CDR3nt: TGCAGTGCTAGAGCTGGAGGGACTAAGGGGTCCTACGAGCAGTACTTC

v_gene: TRBV12-3/TRBV12-4
j_gene: TRBJ2-7
abundance: NA
d_gene: NA
CDR3aa: CASSLDGVSEQYF
CDR3nt: TGTGCCAGCAGTTTAGATGGGGTGTCCGAGCAGTACTTC

v_gene: TRBV2
j_gene: TRBJ2-1
abundance: NA
d_gene: NA
CDR3aa: CASARVSYNEQFF
CDR3nt: TGTGCCAGCGCGAGAGTCTCCTACAATGAGCAGTTCTTC

v_gene: TRBV14
j_gene: TRBJ2-5
abundance: NA
d_gene: TRBD2
CDR3aa: CASSQATSGAYRTQYF
CDR3nt: TGTGCCAGCAGCCAAGCGACTAGCGGGGCCTACAGGACCCAGTACTTC

v_gene: TRBV7-2
j_gene: TRBJ2-4
abundance: NA
d_gene: NA
CDR3aa: CAGSGRTDIQYF
CDR3nt: TGTGCCGGCTCCGGGAGAACGGACATTCAGTACTTC

v_gene: TRBV20-1
j_gene: TRBJ2-1
abundance: few
d_gene: NA
CDR3aa: CSAGGPEEFF
CDR3nt: TGCAGTGCCGGGGGGCCTGAGGAGTTCTTC

v_gene: TRBV28
j_gene: TRBJ2-7
abundance: once
d_gene: NA
CDR3aa: CASSSQGEGNEQYF
CDR3nt: TGTGCCAGCAGTTCACAGGGTGAGGGAAACGAGCAGTACTTC

v_gene: TRBV4-2
j_gene: TRBJ2-7
abundance: NA
d_gene: NA
CDR3aa: CASSQVTEYNEQYF
CDR3nt: TGTGCCAGCAGCCAAGTGACTGAATACAATGAGCAGTACTTC

v_gene: TRBV5-1
j_gene: TRBJ2-7
abundance: NA
d_gene: TRBD2
CDR3aa: CASTEGGSYEQYF
CDR3nt: TGCGCCAGCACCGAGGGAGGGTCCTACGAGCAGTACTTC

v_gene: TRBV12-3/TRBV12-4
j_gene: TRBJ2-7
abundance: few
d_gene: NA
CDR3aa: CASRYGTIEQYF
CDR3nt: TGTGCCAGCAGATATGGGACCATCGAGCAGTACTTC

v_gene: TRBV21-1
j_gene: TRBJ2-7
abundance: NA
d_gene: NA
CDR3aa: CASRASLAHSGRSSYEQYF
CDR3nt: TGTGCCAGCAGGGCCTCATTAGCCCATAGCGGGAGGAGCTCCTACGAGCAGTACTTC

v_gene: TRBV6-5
j_gene: TRBJ2-7
abundance: few
d_gene: NA
CDR3aa: CASSTAGGSSYEQYF
CDR3nt: TGTGCCAGCAGCACCGCGGGCGGTAGCTCCTACGAGCAGTACTTC

v_gene: TRBV12-3/TRBV12-4
j_gene: TRBJ2-3
abundance: NA
d_gene: NA
CDR3aa: CASSAGTQYTDTQYF
CDR3nt: TGTGCCAGCAGTGCCGGGACACAATACACAGATACGCAGTATTTT

v_gene: TRBV21-1
j_gene: TRBJ2-3
abundance: few
d_gene: NA
CDR3aa: CASSKALEQYF
CDR3nt: TGTGCCAGCAGCAAAGCGCTAGAACAGTATTTT

v_gene: TRBV29-1
j_gene: TRBJ2-7
abundance: few
d_gene: TRBD2
CDR3aa: CSVEGRAGEYEQYF
CDR3nt: TGCAGCGTTGAAGGACGAGCGGGAGAATACGAGCAGTACTTC

v_gene: TRBV24-1
j_gene: TRBJ2-7
abundance: few
d_gene: NA
CDR3aa: CATSDGVRYEQYF
CDR3nt: TGTGCCACCAGTGACGGGGTTCGCTACGAGCAGTACTTC

v_gene: TRBV6-6
j_gene: TRBJ1-3
abundance: NA
d_gene: NA
CDR3aa: CASRIGGRADTIYF
CDR3nt: TGTGCCAGCAGAATCGGGGGAAGGGCTGACACCATATATTTT

v_gene: TRBV3-1
j_gene: TRBJ1-6
abundance: NA
d_gene: NA
CDR3aa: CASSQGPPLHF
CDR3nt: TGTGCCAGCAGCCAAGGTCCACCCCTCCACTTT

v_gene: TRBV3-1
j_gene: TRBJ2-1
abundance: many
d_gene: NA
CDR3aa: CASSQDLREQFF
CDR3nt: TGCGCCAGCAGCCAAGATTTGAGGGAGCAGTTCTTC

v_gene: TRBV9
j_gene: TRBJ2-3
abundance: NA
d_gene: TRBD2
CDR3aa: CASSVDGGASDTQYF
CDR3nt: TGTGCCAGCAGCGTAGACGGGGGGGCTTCAGATACGCAGTATTTT

v_gene: TRBV27
j_gene: TRBJ2-7
abundance: NA
d_gene: TRBD2
CDR3aa: CASSPTSGPYKGWEQYF
CDR3nt: TGTGCCAGCAGCCCGACTAGCGGGCCCTATAAAGGATGGGAGCAGTACTTC

v_gene: TRBV27
j_gene: TRBJ2-5
abundance: NA
d_gene: TRBD1
CDR3aa: CASSFWAGGEKTQYF
CDR3nt: TGTGCCAGCAGTTTCTGGGCAGGGGGAGAAAAGACCCAGTACTTC

v_gene: TRBV7-2
j_gene: TRBJ2-1
abundance: NA
d_gene: TRBD2
CDR3aa: CASSPAPGLVNEQFF
CDR3nt: TGTGCCAGCAGCCCCGCCCCGGGACTAGTGAATGAGCAGTTCTTC

v_gene: TRBV15
j_gene: TRBJ2-7
abundance: few
d_gene: NA
CDR3aa: CATSLEGHSYEQYF
CDR3nt: TGTGCCACCAGCCTAGAGGGACACTCCTACGAGCAGTACTTC

v_gene: TRBV6-1
j_gene: TRBJ2-7
abundance: NA
d_gene: NA
CDR3aa: CASILHQSYEQYF
CDR3nt: TGTGCCAGCATCCTTCACCAGTCCTACGAGCAGTACTTC

v_gene: TRBV9
j_gene: TRBJ2-7
abundance: NA
d_gene: NA
CDR3aa: CASSVGFSGTYEQYF
CDR3nt: TGTGCCAGCAGCGTAGGTTTTAGCGGCACCTACGAGCAGTACTTC

v_gene: TRBV27
j_gene: TRBJ2-7
abundance: many
d_gene: NA
CDR3aa: CASSLRGAIYEQYF
CDR3nt: TGTGCCAGCAGTTTAAGGGGGGCTATCTACGAGCAGTACTTC

v_gene: TRBV6-5
j_gene: TRBJ2-7
abundance: NA
d_gene: TRBD2
CDR3aa: CASSYRLAEPYEQYF
CDR3nt: TGTGCCAGCAGTTACCGACTAGCGGAACCCTACGAGCAGTACTTC

v_gene: TRBV7-6
j_gene: TRBJ2-1
abundance: few
d_gene: TRBD2
CDR3aa: CASSLAVFAGEQNEQFF
CDR3nt: TGTGCCAGCAGCTTAGCGGTTTTTGCGGGAGAGCAAAATGAGCAGTTCTTC

v_gene: TRBV20-1
j_gene: TRBJ1-5
abundance: NA
d_gene: NA
CDR3aa: CSARGRIPDGSNQPQHF
CDR3nt: TGCAGTGCTAGAGGCCGAATCCCGGACGGAAGCAATCAGCCCCAGCATTTT

v_gene: TRBV7-9
j_gene: TRBJ2-3
abundance: once
d_gene: NA
CDR3aa: CASKHMSTDTQYF
CDR3nt: TGTGCCAGCAAGCACATGTCCACAGATACGCAGTATTTT

v_gene: TRBV6-6
j_gene: TRBJ2-7
abundance: few
d_gene: NA
CDR3aa: CASSYSQASNGQYF
CDR3nt: TGTGCCAGCAGTTACTCGCAGGCGTCTAACGGGCAGTACTTC

v_gene: TRBV12-3/TRBV12-4
j_gene: TRBJ2-1
abundance: NA
d_gene: TRBD2
CDR3aa: CASSPSGGRDEQFF
CDR3nt: TGTGCCAGCAGTCCTAGCGGGGGGCGGGATGAGCAGTTCTTC

v_gene: TRBV7-9
j_gene: TRBJ2-5
abundance: few
d_gene: TRBD2
CDR3aa: CASSRLAQDEKQYF
CDR3nt: TGTGCCAGCAGTCGACTAGCCCAAGATGAAAAACAGTACTTC

v_gene: TRBV9
j_gene: TRBJ1-2
abundance: NA
d_gene: NA
CDR3aa: CASSPTTGPDPDGYTF
CDR3nt: TGTGCCAGCAGCCCAACAACGGGGCCGGACCCTGATGGCTACACCTTC

v_gene: TRBV7-2
j_gene: TRBJ2-7
abundance: NA
d_gene: TRBD2
CDR3aa: CASSSGGSQNEQYF
CDR3nt: TGTGCCAGCAGCTCCGGGGGGTCCCAAAATGAGCAGTACTTC

v_gene: TRBV25-1
j_gene: TRBJ2-7
abundance: NA
d_gene: NA
CDR3aa: CASSFPGKRGQYF
CDR3nt: TGTGCCAGCAGTTTTCCTGGCAAGAGGGGCCAGTACTTC

v_gene: TRBV5-5
j_gene: TRBJ1-5
abundance: NA
d_gene: NA
CDR3aa: CASSLWVGSNQPQHF
CDR3nt: TGTGCCAGCAGCTTGTGGGTCGGGAGCAATCAGCCCCAGCATTTT

v_gene: TRBV21-1
j_gene: TRBJ1-1
abundance: NA
d_gene: NA
CDR3aa: CASSTERAYQGRLTYGAFF
CDR3nt: TGTGCCAGCAGCACCGAAAGGGCTTACCAGGGGAGATTGACCTATGGAGCTTTCTTT

v_gene: TRBV5-1
j_gene: TRBJ2-5
abundance: once
d_gene: NA
CDR3aa: CASSLIVSSGNEQYF
CDR3nt: TGCGCCAGCAGCTTGATTGTTAGTAGCGGCAATGAGCAGTACTTC